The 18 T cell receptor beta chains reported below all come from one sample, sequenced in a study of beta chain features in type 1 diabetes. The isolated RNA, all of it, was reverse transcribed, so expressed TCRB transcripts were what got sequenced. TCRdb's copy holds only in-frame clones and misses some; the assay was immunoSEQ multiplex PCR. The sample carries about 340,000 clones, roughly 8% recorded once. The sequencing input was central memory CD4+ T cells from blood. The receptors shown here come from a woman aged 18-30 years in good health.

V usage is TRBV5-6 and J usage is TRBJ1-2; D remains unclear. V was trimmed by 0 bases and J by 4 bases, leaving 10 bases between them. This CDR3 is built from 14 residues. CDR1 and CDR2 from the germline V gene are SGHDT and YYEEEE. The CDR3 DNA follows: TGTGCCAGCAGCTTGGGTTTCGGTGCCTATGGCTACACCTTC. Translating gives CASSLGFGAYGYTF.

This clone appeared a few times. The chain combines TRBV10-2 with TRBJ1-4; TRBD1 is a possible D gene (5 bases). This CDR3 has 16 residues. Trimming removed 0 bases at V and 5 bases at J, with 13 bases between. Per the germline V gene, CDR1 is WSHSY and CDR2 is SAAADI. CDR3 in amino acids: CASSESVGAANEKLFF. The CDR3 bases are TGCGCCAGCAGTGAGTCAGTCGGGGCAGCAAATGAAAAACTGTTTTTT.

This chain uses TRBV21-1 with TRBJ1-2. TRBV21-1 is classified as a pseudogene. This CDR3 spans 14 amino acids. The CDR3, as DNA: TGTGCCAGCAGCAAAGAGGTCGGGGGCGGTGGCTACACCTTC. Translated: CASSKEVGGGGYTF.

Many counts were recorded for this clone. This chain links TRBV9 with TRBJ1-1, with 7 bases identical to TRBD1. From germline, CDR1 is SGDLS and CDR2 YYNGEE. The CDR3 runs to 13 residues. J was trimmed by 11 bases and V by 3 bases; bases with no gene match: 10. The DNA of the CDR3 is TGTGCCAGCAGCGCCCTTACGACAGGGTCGGCTTTCTTT. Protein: CASSALTTGSAFF.

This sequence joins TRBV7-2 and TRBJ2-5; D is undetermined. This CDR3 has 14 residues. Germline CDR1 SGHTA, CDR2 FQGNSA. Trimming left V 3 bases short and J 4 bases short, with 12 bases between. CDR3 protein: CASSLNPLAETQYF. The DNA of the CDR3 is TGTGCCAGCAGCTTGAATCCCTTGGCAGAGACCCAGTACTTC.

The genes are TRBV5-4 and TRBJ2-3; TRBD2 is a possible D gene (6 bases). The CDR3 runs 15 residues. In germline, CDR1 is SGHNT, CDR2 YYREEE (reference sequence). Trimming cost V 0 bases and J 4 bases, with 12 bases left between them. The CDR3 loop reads CASSLAGARSDTQYF. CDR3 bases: TGTGCCAGCAGCTTGGCGGGAGCGAGGTCAGATACGCAGTATTTT. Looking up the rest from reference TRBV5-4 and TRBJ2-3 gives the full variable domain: ETGVTQSPTHLIKTRGQQVTLRCSSQSGHNTVSWYQQALGQGPQFIFQYYREEENGRGNFPPRFSGLQFPNYSSELNVNALELDDSALYLCASSLAGARSDTQYFGPGTRLTVL.

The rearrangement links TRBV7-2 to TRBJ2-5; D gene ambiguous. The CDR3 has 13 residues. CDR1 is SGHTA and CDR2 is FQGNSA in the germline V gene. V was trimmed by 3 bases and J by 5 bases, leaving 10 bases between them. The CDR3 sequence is CASSLQLDETQYF. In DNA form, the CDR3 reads TGTGCCAGCAGCTTGCAGTTAGATGAGACCCAGTACTTC.

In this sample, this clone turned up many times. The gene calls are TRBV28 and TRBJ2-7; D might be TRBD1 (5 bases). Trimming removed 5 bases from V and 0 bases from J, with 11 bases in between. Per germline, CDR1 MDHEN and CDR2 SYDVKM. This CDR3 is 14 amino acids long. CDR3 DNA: TGTGCCAGCAGTGACAGCTCGTTCTCCTACGAGCAGTACTTC. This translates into CASSDSSFSYEQYF. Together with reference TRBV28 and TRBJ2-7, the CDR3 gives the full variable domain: DVKVTQSSRYLVKRTGEKVFLECVQDMDHENMFWYRQDPGLGLRLIYFSYDVKMKEKGDIPEGYSVSREKKERFSLILESASTNQTSMYLCASSDSSFSYEQYFGPGTRLTVT.

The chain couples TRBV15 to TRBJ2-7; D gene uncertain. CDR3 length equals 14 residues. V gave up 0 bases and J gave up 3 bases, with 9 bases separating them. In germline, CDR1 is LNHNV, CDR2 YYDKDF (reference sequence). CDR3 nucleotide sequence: TGTGCCACCAGCAGAGATCTTGCAGGCTACGAGCAGTACTTC. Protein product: CATSRDLAGYEQYF.

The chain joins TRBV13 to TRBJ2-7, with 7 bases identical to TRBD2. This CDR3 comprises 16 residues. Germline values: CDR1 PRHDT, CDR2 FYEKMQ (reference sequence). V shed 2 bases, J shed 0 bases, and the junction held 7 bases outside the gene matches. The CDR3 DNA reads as TGTGCCAGCAGCTTAAACCCTAGCGGAAGCTCCTACGAGCAGTACTTC. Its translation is CASSLNPSGSSYEQYF.

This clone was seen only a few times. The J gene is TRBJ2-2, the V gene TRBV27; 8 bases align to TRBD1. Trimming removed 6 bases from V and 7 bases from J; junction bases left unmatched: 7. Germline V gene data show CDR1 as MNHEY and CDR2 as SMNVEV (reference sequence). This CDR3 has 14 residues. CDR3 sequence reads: CASSRTGFGGELFF. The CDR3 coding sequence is TGTGCCAGCAGCCGGACAGGGTTCGGCGGGGAGCTGTTTTTT.

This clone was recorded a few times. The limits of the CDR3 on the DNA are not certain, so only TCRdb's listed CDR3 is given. CDR3 protein: CASSFLWTGAPSVLTF. This chain uses TRBV7-9 with TRBJ2-6; the table gives TRBD1 as D, unverified against the DNA. The CDR3 region is 16 residues in length, termini included. The V gene's germline CDR1 is SEHNR and CDR2 FQNEAQ (reference sequence).

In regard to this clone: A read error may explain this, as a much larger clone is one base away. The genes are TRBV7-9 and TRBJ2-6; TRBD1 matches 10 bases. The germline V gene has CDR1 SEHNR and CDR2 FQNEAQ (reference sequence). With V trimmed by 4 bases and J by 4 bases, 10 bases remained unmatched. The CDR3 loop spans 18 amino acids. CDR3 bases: TGTGCCAGCAGCTGGGGACAGGGGACCTTTGGGGGGGCCAACGTCCTGACTTTC. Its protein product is CASSWGQGTFGGANVLTF.

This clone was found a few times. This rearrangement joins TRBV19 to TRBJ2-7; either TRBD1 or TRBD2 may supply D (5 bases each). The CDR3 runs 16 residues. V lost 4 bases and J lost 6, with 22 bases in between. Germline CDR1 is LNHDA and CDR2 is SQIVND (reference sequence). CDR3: CASSKKSGTWEGEQYF. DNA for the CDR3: TGTGCCAGTAGTAAAAAGTCCGGGACGTGGGAAGGCGAGCAGTACTTC.

CDR3 protein: CASSPRQGGTDTQYF. The CDR3 DNA reads TGTGCCAGCAGTCCACGACAGGGGGGCACAGATACGCAGTATTTT. The J gene is TRBJ2-3, the V gene TRBV7-3; TRBD1 agrees at 9 bases. The CDR3 runs 15 residues. The V segment lost 6 bases and the J segment 1 base; nucleotides outside the gene matches: 5. Germline CDR1 SGHTA, CDR2 FQGTGA.

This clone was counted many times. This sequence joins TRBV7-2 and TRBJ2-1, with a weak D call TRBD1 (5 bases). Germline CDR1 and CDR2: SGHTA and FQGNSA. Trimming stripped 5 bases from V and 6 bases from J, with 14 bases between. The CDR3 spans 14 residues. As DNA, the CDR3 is TGTGCCAGCAGCACAGGTAGTCCCCCCAATGAGCAGTTCTTC. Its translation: CASSTGSPPNEQFF.

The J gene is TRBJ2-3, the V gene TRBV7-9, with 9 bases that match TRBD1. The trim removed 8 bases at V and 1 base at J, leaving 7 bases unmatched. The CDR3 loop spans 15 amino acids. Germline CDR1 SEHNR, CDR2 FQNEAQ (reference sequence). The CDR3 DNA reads TGTGCCAGCTCAACAGGGGGCGTGGGCACAGATACGCAGTATTTT. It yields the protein CASSTGGVGTDTQYF.

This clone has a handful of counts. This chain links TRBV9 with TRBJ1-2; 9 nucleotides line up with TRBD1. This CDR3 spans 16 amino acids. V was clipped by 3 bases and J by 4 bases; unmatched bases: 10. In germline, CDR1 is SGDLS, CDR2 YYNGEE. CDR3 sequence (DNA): TGTGCCAGCAGCGCCTCCGGACAGGGGTTGCTCTATGGCTACACCTTC. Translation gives CASSASGQGLLYGYTF.